The 27 T cell receptor beta chains below all came from one sample that was sequenced in a study of blood T cell repertoires in COVID-19. Repertoires were generated with immunoSEQ multiplex PCR, while TCRdb's copy carries only in-frame clones and drops some. In the table there are about 190,000 clones, around 80% of which are singletons. The sequenced material came from peripheral blood. These receptor sequences come from a woman of 80 years or more with active or convalescent COVID-19.

The chain employs TRBV28 and TRBJ2-7; 12 positions match TRBD1. CDR3 size: 15 residues. The germline V gene encodes CDR1 MDHEN and CDR2 SYDVKM. The V and J ends lost 5 bases and 6 bases, in that order; junction bases with no gene match: 8. The CDR3 DNA reads TGTGCCAGCAGTACTACGGGACAGGGGGCTCCCGAGCAGTACTTC. This translates into CASSTTGQGAPEQYF.

The chain joins TRBV6-6 to TRBJ2-7; D is undetermined. The CDR3 runs to 12 residues. Germline V gene data show CDR1 as MNHNY and CDR2 as SVGAGI (reference sequence). With 5 bases removed from V and 0 bases from J, the gap between germline ends came to 5 bases. The CDR3 region is CASSPVSYEQYF. DNA for the CDR3: TGTGCCAGCAGTCCAGTCTCCTACGAGCAGTACTTC.

The count of this clone is one. The CDR3 sequence: CSASSTGTRRVPGELFF. CDR3 in DNA: TGCAGTGCTAGTTCAACCGGGACTAGACGGGTTCCCGGGGAGCTGTTTTTT. This chain uses TRBV20-1 with TRBJ2-2, with 8 nucleotides matching TRBD2. The V and J ends lost 3 bases and 6 bases, in that order; junction bases with no gene match: 15. The CDR3 extends over 17 amino acids. Germline CDR1 and CDR2: DFQATT and SNEGSKA (reference sequence).

The chain joins TRBV28 to TRBJ1-2, with 8 nucleotides matching TRBD1. Germline V gene data show CDR1 as MDHEN and CDR2 as SYDVKM. CDR3 length: 15 amino acids. Unmatched junction bases numbered 7, after V lost 6 bases and J lost 1 base. CDR3 in amino acids: CASSPTGGGNYGYTF. As DNA, the CDR3 is TGTGCCAGCAGCCCAACAGGGGGAGGTAACTATGGCTACACCTTC.

The CDR3 protein is CSALGGNTEAFF. DNA of the CDR3: TGCAGCGCCCTAGGGGGGAACACTGAAGCTTTCTTT. The rearrangement links TRBV29-1 to TRBJ1-1; tentatively, D is TRBD1 (6 bases). V was pared by 7 bases and J by 1 base, with 10 bases between. The CDR3 is made up of 12 amino acids. CDR1 and CDR2 (germline): SQVTM, ANQGSEA.

V gene TRBV28 combines with J gene TRBJ1-1, with 7 bases aligning to TRBD1. The V gene end was trimmed by 10 bases and the J gene end by 11 bases; junction bases not matched to a gene: 13. Germline V gene sequence: CDR1 MDHEN, CDR2 SYDVKM. The CDR3 spans 12 residues. CDR3 loop: CATLETGKGAFF. CDR3 nucleotides: TGTGCCACCCTTGAGACAGGGAAAGGGGCTTTCTTT.

This clone came up a few times. The V call is TRBV5-1, the J call TRBJ1-1, with D maybe TRBD1 (5 bases). Trimming left V 3 bases short and J 6 bases short, with 15 bases between. The CDR3 runs to 14 residues. Germline V CDR1 and CDR2: SGHRS, YFSETQ. The CDR3 is CASSWGPGGAEAFF. The CDR3 coding sequence is TGCGCCAGCAGCTGGGGCCCGGGTGGCGCTGAAGCTTTCTTT.

J is TRBJ2-5 and V is TRBV5-1, with 8 bases that match TRBD2. The CDR3 runs to 17 residues. J was trimmed by 5 bases and V by 6 bases; bases with no gene match: 18. Germline V gives CDR1 SGHRS, CDR2 YFSETQ. The CDR3 DNA is TGCGCCAGCACCCCAAGCCCCCGAACGGGGGGGTGGGAGACCCAGTACTTC. This gives the protein CASTPSPRTGGWETQYF.

The chain combines TRBV2 with TRBJ2-6, with TRBD1 matching 9 bases. The V gene's germline CDR1 is SNHLY and CDR2 FYNNEI. The ends lost 7 bases at V and 0 bases at J; junction bases unmatched: 10. This CDR3 spans 18 amino acids. CDR3 residues: CASKPGQGQFSGANVLTF. The DNA for the CDR3 is TGTGCCAGCAAGCCGGGACAGGGACAATTCTCTGGGGCCAACGTCCTGACTTTC.

The chain recombines TRBV9 with TRBJ2-1; 10 bases are a match to TRBD2. CDR1 is SGDLS and CDR2 is YYNGEE in the germline V gene. The junction had 3 bases not matched to a gene; V was cut back by 2 bases and J by 4 bases. The CDR3 consists of 15 residues. CDR3: CASSVSGGIYNEQFF. The CDR3 DNA sequence: TGTGCCAGCAGCGTTAGCGGGGGGATATACAATGAGCAGTTCTTC.

The rearrangement links TRBV6-5 to TRBJ1-1; possibly TRBD1 for D (5 bases). CDR3 length: 15 amino acids. The V end lost 1 base, the J end lost 3 bases, and 12 bases lay between the germline ends. Looked up from germline, CDR1 is MNHEY and CDR2 is SVGAGI. Written as DNA, the CDR3 is TGTGCCAGCAGTTACTTAACCTTAGGGGACACTGAAGCTTTCTTT. Amino acids: CASSYLTLGDTEAFF.

The CDR3 is CASSAAGTAAYEQYF. For the CDR3, the DNA is TGTGCCAGTAGTGCTGCCGGGACAGCGGCCTACGAGCAGTACTTC. The chain links TRBV19 to TRBJ2-7, with 7 bases aligning to TRBD1. V shed 5 bases and J 2 bases; nucleotides not matched to a gene: 9. Per the germline V gene, CDR1 is LNHDA and CDR2 is SQIVND (reference sequence). The CDR3 sequence is 15 residues long. The entire variable domain, with the rest obtained from reference TRBV19 and TRBJ2-7, is as follows: DGGITQSPKYLFRKEGQNVTLSCEQNLNHDAMYWYRQDPGQGLRLIYYSQIVNDFQKGDIAEGYSVSREKKESFPLTVTSAQKNPTAFYLCASSAAGTAAYEQYFGPGTRLTVT.

This chain links TRBV24-1 with TRBJ1-4; the D gene is possibly TRBD1 (5 bases). The CDR3 has 14 residues. Deletions cut 3 bases from V and 5 bases from J, with 9 bases between. Germline CDR1 KGHDR, CDR2 SFDVKD. The CDR3 bases are TGTGCCACCAGTGATCTCGGGGGAAATGAAAAACTGTTTTTT. This encodes CATSDLGGNEKLFF.

The CDR3 sequence: CASSFPGLISGNTIYF. The DNA for the CDR3 is TGTGCCAGCAGTTTCCCGGGACTGATCTCTGGAAACACCATATATTTT. The genes are TRBV28 and TRBJ1-3; D is perhaps TRBD1 (5 bases). Germline loops: CDR1 MDHEN, CDR2 SYDVKM. The CDR3 contains 16 residues. V gave up 3 bases and J gave up 0 bases, with 12 bases separating them.

V usage is TRBV24-1 and J usage is TRBJ1-4; D unclear. The CDR3 runs 9 residues. Trimming took 9 bases from V and 16 from J, leaving 11 bases between them. Germline assignment: CDR1 KGHDR and CDR2 SFDVKD. The CDR3 loop reads CATRVLRFF. DNA for the CDR3: TGTGCCACCCGGGTGCTACGGTTTTTT.

This rearrangement joins TRBV4-2 to TRBJ2-1, with 12 bases fitting TRBD2. The V gene's germline CDR1 is LGHNA and CDR2 YNFKEQ. The V gene end was trimmed by 2 bases and the J gene end by 4 bases; junction bases not matched to a gene: 3. The length of the CDR3 is 16 residues. Here the CDR3 DNA reads TGTGCCAGCAGCCAACCCGGACTAGCGGGGTACAATGAGCAGTTCTTC. This encodes CASSQPGLAGYNEQFF.

The V and J genes are TRBV2 and TRBJ2-7; D is uncertain. The CDR3 consists of 13 residues. Germline lookup yields CDR1 SNHLY and CDR2 FYNNEI. V shed 4 bases and J shed 7 bases, with 14 bases lying between them. The CDR3 sequence is CASSVMSPGEQYF. DNA of the CDR3: TGTGCCAGCAGTGTAATGTCGCCGGGTGAGCAGTACTTC.

This chain uses TRBV4-3 with TRBJ2-3; perhaps TRBD1 as D (6 bases). The CDR3 loop spans 17 amino acids. Germline CDR1 and CDR2: LGHNA and YSLEER. V was cut by 0 bases and J by 4 bases, with 17 bases left in between. This CDR3 is CASSQDSHREHPDTQYF. The CDR3 DNA reads TGCGCCAGCAGCCAAGATAGTCACAGGGAACATCCAGATACGCAGTATTTT.

This clone has a single count. The CDR3 spells CATPGTLTKAWYGYTF. The CDR3 DNA reads TGTGCCACCCCAGGGACACTTACTAAAGCGTGGTATGGCTACACCTTC. The chain is built from TRBV11-2 and TRBJ1-2; tentative D call: TRBD1 (6 bases). V was pared by 10 bases and J by 5 bases, with 26 bases between. Germline lookup yields CDR1 SGHAT and CDR2 FQNNGV. This CDR3 region has 16 residues.

The chain is built from TRBV6-5 and TRBJ2-1; 11 positions agree with TRBD1. V trimming: 4 bases; J trimming: 8 bases; junction bases outside the gene matches: 4. In germline, CDR1 is MNHEY, CDR2 SVGAGI. This CDR3 comprises 14 residues. CDR3 DNA: TGTGCCAGCAGTTTTGGACAGGGGGCAGATGAGCAGTTCTTC. Residues: CASSFGQGADEQFF.

Written as DNA, the CDR3 is TGCGCCAGCAGCTTGGGGGCGGGGGCCTCCTTTATGTATGAGCAGTTCTTC. It specifies CASSLGAGASFMYEQFF. V usage is TRBV5-1 and J usage is TRBJ2-1; D might be TRBD2 (7 bases). The CDR3 length is 17 residues. The germline V gene encodes CDR1 SGHRS and CDR2 YFSETQ. V was shortened by 0 bases and J by 8 bases, with 21 bases between the two germline ends.

This rearrangement joins TRBV27 to TRBJ1-1; D not resolved. The ends were cut back, 1 base at V and 3 bases at J, with 9 bases in the middle. CDR1 is MNHEY, CDR2 SMNVEV, per germline (reference sequence). The CDR3 runs to 14 residues. The CDR3 region is CASSLLVSDTEAFF. The CDR3 nucleotides are TGTGCCAGCAGTTTATTAGTTTCTGACACTGAAGCTTTCTTT.

The CDR3 is CASSLELNNSPLHF. As DNA, the CDR3 is TGTGCCAGCAGCTTAGAACTGAATAATTCACCCCTCCACTTT. The chain links TRBV7-2 to TRBJ1-6; no definite D call. V was pared by 1 base and J by 5 bases, with 6 bases between. Germline V lookup: CDR1 SGHTA, CDR2 FQGNSA. This CDR3 comprises 14 residues.

This clone occurred once. This chain connects TRBV10-3 to TRBJ1-1, with 10 bases identical to TRBD1. With 10 bases clipped from V and 5 bases from J, the junction kept 10 bases outside the gene matches. Per germline, CDR1 ENHRY and CDR2 SYGVKD. The CDR3 has 14 amino acids. The CDR3 sequence: CATRAGQGWTEAFF. For the CDR3, the DNA is TGTGCCACCCGCGCGGGACAGGGGTGGACTGAAGCTTTCTTT.

In its sample, this clone was seen a few times. V and J are TRBV6-5 and TRBJ1-1; D is undetermined. Deletions cut 0 bases from V and 4 bases from J, with 9 bases between. The CDR3 consists of 14 residues. CDR1 is MNHEY, CDR2 SVGAGI, per germline. CDR3 DNA: TGTGCCAGCAGTTACTCGCCGTCGGGCACTGAAGCTTTCTTT. The encoded protein is CASSYSPSGTEAFF.

The chain is built from TRBV19 and TRBJ1-3; D ambiguous. Trimming removed 7 bases from V and 0 bases from J, with 10 bases in between. Per the germline V gene, CDR1 is LNHDA and CDR2 is SQIVND (reference sequence). The CDR3 covers 14 residues. CDR3 in amino acids: CASTRRDSGNTIYF. The CDR3 DNA reads TGTGCCAGTACCCGGAGGGACTCTGGAAACACCATATATTTT.

This chain uses TRBV27 with TRBJ2-2; TRBD2 matches 14 bases. There are 16 residues in the CDR3. Germline trimming cut 5 bases from V and 5 bases from J; bases unmatched to any gene: 4. Germline V lookup: CDR1 MNHEY, CDR2 SMNVEV (reference sequence). Written as DNA, the CDR3 is TGTGCCAGCAGTCCCCGACTAGCGGGGGGGACCGGGGAGCTGTTTTTT. Translation gives CASSPRLAGGTGELFF.